The sequence of this T cell receptor beta chain was determined in a study of T cell responses to AZD1222 COVID-19 vaccine listed by TCRdb under 2021. For the study in its entirety: AZD1222 recipients whose second dose came at about 4 weeks and those whose second dose came at about 12 weeks were combined into one group, since spike-specific TCR depth and breadth did not differ between the two schedules. Trial participants were enrolled by age into 18-55, 56-69 and 70-plus year subgroups, with around 150, 28 and 57 TCR-sequenced participants respectively. TCR sequencing was performed for roughly 240 trial participants, of whom around 200 were given two doses of AZD1222 and some 26 were given two doses of MenACWY control vaccine. Points the paper makes about the study in general: Reportedly, almost half of the unique spike-specific TCRs recognized epitopes lying outside the regions that are mutated in the B.1.351 and B.1.1.7 variants. Most participants were white British and females outnumbered males, and the authors suggested that clonal diversity may have been underestimated. Conclusions about previously exposed vaccinees are limited, since just 6 or 7 AZD1222 recipients were seropositive for SARS-CoV-2 at baseline. A significant rise in spike-specific TCR breadth and depth was observed after two AZD1222 doses relative to day 0 and relative to MenACWY recipients. CD4 TCRs associated with the vaccine covered the entire spike protein, and the dominant responses were in regions 160-218 and 743-854. In the small 56-69-year group, the increase in depth fell short of significance, most likely because of low power. Because no day 14 peak-response samples were available, repertoires were characterized only after the peak T cell response.

A note on this clone: The target of this receptor is not known. No much larger clone is present one base from it, and per-base qualities are unavailable.

The time point label here, explained by the study, means: baseline before first vaccination. The vaccinee samples were drawn from two UK trials, COV001 and COV002, one of which was a single-blind randomized controlled phase 2/3 trial testing AZD1222 (ChAdOx1 nCoV-19) in healthy adults. For TCRbeta chain sequencing, PBMC samples from trial participants were taken at day 0 and at day 28 after the second dose. The CDR3 regions of human TCRbeta chains were subjected to immunosequencing. On the study's bioinformatics: Repertoire TCRs were checked for matches against a reference library of SARS-CoV-2-specific TCRs that had been generated using the MIRA antigen-specificity platform. Breadth was defined as the fraction of unique TCRs that were SARS-CoV-2-associated. Depth was defined as the fraction of total T cells that were SARS-CoV-2-associated. Using the MIRA data, every spike-specific TCR was mapped to the spike region that the TCR reacted to and assigned to either a CD4 or a CD8 class. Log10-transformed breadth and depth values were compared by one-way ANOVA with Sidak's multiple comparisons tests. As stored in TCRdb, this immuneACCESS dataset retains in-frame rearrangements with V and J assigned. A fraction of the clones does not appear; measured against another copy, unresolved V genes explain less than half of the discrepancy, and the remainder lacks a known reason. That table gives V, J and clone size, and the DNA gave D and trimming. This sample lists 120,000 or so clones; 75% to 90% were detected once. Of the sample, approximately 1.6% is held by the ten largest clones.

Reading from cysteine to phenylalanine, the CDR3 counts 13 amino acids. Solely the CDR3 DNA is kept, with 39 bases framed from the first base. For this chain, trimming is 6 bases at the V end and 5 bases at the J end, and the number of junction bases without a gene match is 6. Looking up the germline V gene yields CDR1 MNHEY and CDR2 SVGEGT. This specimen consisted of peripheral blood, obtained on day 0 of AZD1222 vaccination. This receptor was taken from an adult in good health. The V gene is TRBV6-2 or TRBV6-3 and the J gene is TRBJ1-1, with 7 bases aligning to TRBD1. CDR3 region: CASSLQGRTEAFF. The bases are TGTGCCAGCAGCCTACAGGGGAGGACTGAAGCTTTCTTT.